This T cell receptor (beta chain) appears in the sequencing data of a study of blood T cell repertoires in COVID-19 (dated by TCRdb to 2018 to 2020). For context, the study as a whole: Samples from collaborators originated in the United States, Italy and Spain and spanned both the acute and convalescent phases of COVID-19. Deeply sampled blood TCRbeta repertoires from subjects exposed to, actively infected with, or recovered from COVID-19 were included in the dataset. A freely available public database, intended as a resource for researchers studying the immune response to SARS-CoV-2, is where the repertoires were released. Where HLA class I and class II types were available, the types were taken from metadata supplied by the sample provider, not from assay-based typing. The samples were drawn from two sources: the first 160 participants of the ongoing ImmuneRACE study, and 1,200 or so subjects contributed by 6 global collaborators. The prospective study material was composed of cDNA or gDNA derived from T cells, B-cell-depleted T cells, or PBMCs. Sample metadata almost always included a de-identified subject ID, COVID-19 status, age in years and sex. The investigation overall reported the following: The quantity of clinical and demographic metadata differed by source and by participant and was supplied without curation.

This clone was detected once. This clone's antigen is unknown. Base quality data are lacking; no much larger clone is found one base away. Participants in the prospective study were aged roughly 18 to 89 years, lived in about two dozen United States geographic areas, and enrolled through a virtual design. In the prospective study, cohorts were assigned on the basis of participant-reported clinical history obtained from a screening survey and a study questionnaire. ImmuneRACE Cohort 3 recovered participants were defined by two consecutive negative NP/OP PCR tests, healthcare professional clearance, or symptom resolution. Mobile phlebotomists in the prospective study collected whole blood, serum and a nasopharyngeal or oropharyngeal swab from every participant. Prospective study participants could optionally give additional blood draws and questionnaires over an approximately two-month period. Before DNA extraction, blood samples from the prospective study were shipped at room temperature or frozen.

CDR1 and CDR2 (SGHVS, FNYEAQ) derive from the germline V gene. V was cut back by 1 base and J by 2 bases, leaving a gap of 6 bases between them. From cysteine to phenylalanine, the CDR3 is 14 amino acids long. Here the CDR3 DNA is all that survives: 42 bases in frame from base 1. TCRbeta CDR3 regions were amplified from genomic DNA using the immunoSEQ Assay, a bias-controlled multiplex PCR. As for the authors' bioinformatics: Nucleated cell counts per sample were estimated from amplification of reference gene primers within the assay. Sequence reads were collapsed and filtered to measure the absolute abundance of every unique TCRbeta CDR3 rearrangement. For each sample, productive Simpson clonality was calculated as the square root of Simpson's diversity index over productive rearrangements. Held by TCRdb, this immuneACCESS table contains in-frame sequences only and omits some clones. Under half of the omission traces to an unresolved V gene where checked; the cause of the rest is unknown. The DNA was the basis for D and trimming; V, J and clone size are from that table. This sample gives 320,000 or so clones in total; more than 85% of them show up just once. Over 0.8% of the sample rests with the top ten.

In this chain, TRBV7-6 is recombined with TRBJ1-5, with a tentative D gene TRBD1 over 5 matching bases. The receptor was isolated from a woman under 40 who had recovered from COVID-19. Sequencing was performed on PBMCs or T cells enriched from blood (not recorded which). In nucleotides, the sequence is TGTGCCAGCAGCTTAGAAGGGGGCAATCAGCCCCAGCATTTT. The resulting protein is CASSLEGGNQPQHF.